This TCR beta chain was recorded in a study of ipilimumab plus nivolumab after autologous stem cell transplantation. Study details: A median of roughly eight nivolumab and about five ipilimumab doses were given. The DLBCL group included primary refractory and relapsed cases.

CDR3 length: 16 amino acids. Trimming shortened V by 3 bases and J by 2 bases, and 14 bases separated the two germline ends. CDR1 SGDLS and CDR2 YYNGEE come from the germline V gene. This table comes from immunoSEQ multiplex PCR, and its TCRdb copy is limited to in-frame clones, with some not included. The repertoire holds approximately 80,000 clones, with under 85% as singletons. Ipilimumab, 1 mg/kg, started 14 to 28 days after autologous transplant. Through week 26, nivolumab 3 mg/kg IV was given weeks 1, 4, 7, 10, then biweekly. This chain connects TRBV9 to TRBJ2-2; D not certain. This specimen consisted of PBMCs, obtained in a trial of ipilimumab plus nivolumab as post-transplant consolidation. The sequence was obtained from a male donor with diffuse large B-cell lymphoma. The CDR3 is CASSASGNYNTGELFF. The CDR3 DNA is TGTGCCAGCAGCGCTTCAGGAAACTACAACACCGGGGAGCTGTTTTTT. Together with reference TRBV9 and TRBJ2-2, the CDR3 gives the full variable domain: DSGVTQTPKHLITATGQRVTLRCSPRSGDLSVYWYQQSLDQGLQFLIQYYNGEERAKGNILERFSAQQFPDLHSELNLSSLELGDSALYFCASSASGNYNTGELFFGEGSRLTVL.